Sequencing of this T cell receptor (beta chain) was carried out in a study of T-cell memory formation after mild COVID-19. For the study at large: TCR clusters largely stayed donor specific. Whole-study findings and limits: While clones contracting from day 15 to 85 were balanced between CD4 and CD8, later expanders leaned CD4+. Certain responding clones were present in pre-infection memory, suggesting participation of cross-reactive memory. CD8+ contracting clones occupied EMRA, while CD4+ ones occupied mainly CM and EM.

TCRdb used MiXCR to reprocess the 5' RACE reads, holding one entry per CDR3 protein. The table lists around 220,000 distinct CDR3 sequences, 15% to 20% of them singletons, with approximately 3.5% in the top ten. In the case of this clonotype: Its specificity is unknown.

Material for sequencing was PBMCs or a T cell subset sorted from them (not recorded which). This clonotype originated in a man aged 18-30 years who had mild COVID-19 (a few samples of this study predate the infection). Cell type and time point are not known.

This chain's CDR3 is CASSYTGGYGYTF. DNA for the CDR3: TGTGCCAGCAGTTATACAGGGGGCTATGGCTACACCTTC. The chain is built from TRBV6-5 and TRBJ1-2, with 8 positions matching TRBD1. Germline-derived CDR1 and CDR2 are MNHEY and SVGAGI. V shed 3 bases and J 4 bases; nucleotides not matched to a gene: 1. CDR3 length equals 13 residues.